A selection of T cell receptor beta chains follows, all from one sample in a study of T cells after yellow fever vaccination. TCRdb re-derived calls from the 5' RACE reads in MiXCR, one entry per CDR3 protein. This table holds about 630,000 distinct CDR3 sequences, roughly 12% found once. The sample in question was PBMCs, obtained on the day of the yellow fever booster vaccination. These receptors originate from a man younger than 40 who received the YFV17D yellow fever vaccine. Both conserved end residues are part of each CDR3. A D gene is named only where the DNA matches it firmly. Size tells how often a clone was seen (once, few, many) or the class of an expanded clone, and some rows leave it out.

D gene,J gene,clone size,V gene,CDR3 protein,CDR3 DNA
TRBD1,TRBJ1-5,few,TRBV5-6,CASSQHDRGGQPQHF,TGTGCCAGCAGCCAACACGACAGGGGAGGCCAGCCCCAGCATTTT
-,TRBJ2-7,many,TRBV12-3/TRBV12-4,CASTSEGRNEQYF,TGTGCCAGCACCTCCGAAGGGCGGAACGAGCAGTACTTC
TRBD1,TRBJ2-7,-,TRBV20-1,CSAGTVTYEQYF,TGCAGTGCTGGGACAGTCACCTACGAGCAGTACTTC
TRBD2,TRBJ2-5,-,TRBV20-1,CSAGAGGGRETQYF,TGCAGTGCTGGAGCGGGAGGTGGGAGAGAGACCCAGTACTTC
-,TRBJ2-2,many,TRBV5-1,CASSLAVDNTGELFF,TGCGCCAGCAGCTTGGCCGTAGACAACACCGGGGAGCTGTTTTTT
-,TRBJ2-7,-,TRBV7-9,CASSLVGYDSYEQYF,TGTGCCAGCAGCTTGGTGGGGTATGACTCCTACGAGCAGTACTTC
-,TRBJ2-4,-,TRBV27,CASSLDSTRVQYF,TGTGCCAGCAGTTTGGACTCGACCAGGGTTCAGTACTTC
-,TRBJ2-1,few,TRBV9,CASSLGANSYNEQFF,TGTGCCAGCAGCCTCGGGGCAAACTCCTACAATGAGCAGTTCTTC
-,TRBJ1-5,-,TRBV10-2,CASSEWDFSFQPQHF,TGCGCCAGCAGTGAATGGGATTTCTCATTTCAGCCCCAGCATTTT
TRBD1,TRBJ1-2,many,TRBV5-1,CASSPEGAGGYTF,TGCGCCAGCAGCCCCGAGGGGGCGGGGGGCTACACCTTC
-,TRBJ1-1,-,TRBV4-2,CASSQVSGGNTEAFF,TGTGCCAGCAGCCAAGTGAGCGGGGGGAACACTGAAGCTTTCTTT
-,TRBJ2-3,many,TRBV5-1,CASSVSGTTSTDTQYF,TGCGCCAGCAGCGTCTCTGGAACAACTAGCACAGATACGCAGTATTTT
TRBD2,TRBJ2-3,few,TRBV20-1,CSASGTSFDTQYF,TGCAGTGCTAGTGGGACTAGCTTTGATACGCAGTATTTT
-,TRBJ1-1,-,TRBV7-2,CASSFQVFGTEAFF,TGTGCCAGCAGCTTTCAGGTCTTTGGGACTGAAGCTTTCTTT
-,TRBJ2-7,few,TRBV6-6,CASRDDGPYEQYF,TGTGCCAGCAGAGATGACGGACCCTACGAGCAGTACTTC
TRBD1,TRBJ2-1,-,TRBV4-3,CASSRGTGLGEQFF,TGCGCCAGCAGCCGGGGGACAGGGCTCGGTGAGCAGTTCTTC
TRBD1,TRBJ2-2,few,TRBV20-1,CSAKGQGGTGELFF,TGCAGTGCTAAAGGACAGGGGGGCACCGGGGAGCTGTTTTTT
TRBD2,TRBJ2-5,-,TRBV6-9,CASIASGRVRETQYF,TGTGCCAGCATTGCTAGCGGGAGAGTCAGAGAGACCCAGTACTTC
-,TRBJ2-1,few,TRBV6-2/TRBV6-3,CASSYGLSLSGFF,TGTGCCAGCAGTTACGGGCTTAGCCTTTCGGGGTTCTTC
TRBD2,TRBJ2-7,-,TRBV5-1,CASSSSIAGAGVGEQYF,TGCGCCAGCAGCTCGAGCATAGCGGGAGCGGGGGTCGGGGAGCAGTACTTC
-,TRBJ2-3,-,TRBV18,CASSPQELLDTQYF,TGTGCCAGCTCACCACAGGAGCTTTTAGATACGCAGTATTTT
-,TRBJ1-2,-,TRBV11-1,CASSRTDFYGYTF,TGTGCCAGCAGCCGGACAGACTTCTATGGCTACACCTTC